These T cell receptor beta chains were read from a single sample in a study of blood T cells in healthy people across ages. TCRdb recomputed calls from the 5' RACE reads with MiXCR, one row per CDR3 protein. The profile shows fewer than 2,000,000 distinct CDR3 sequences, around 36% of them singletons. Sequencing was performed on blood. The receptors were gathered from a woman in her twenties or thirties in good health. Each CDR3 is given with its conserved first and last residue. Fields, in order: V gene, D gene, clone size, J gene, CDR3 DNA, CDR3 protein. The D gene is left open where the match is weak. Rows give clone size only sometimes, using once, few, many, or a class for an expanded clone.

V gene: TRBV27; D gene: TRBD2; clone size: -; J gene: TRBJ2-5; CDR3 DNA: TGTGCCAGCAGTTTATCGGGGCTAGCGGGCCAGACCCAGTACTTC; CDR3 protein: CASSLSGLAGQTQYF
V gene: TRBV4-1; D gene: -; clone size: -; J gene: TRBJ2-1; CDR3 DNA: TGCGCCAGCAGCCAAGATGAGCTTCAGCGTACGGGTGAGCAGTTCTTC; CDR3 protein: CASSQDELQRTGEQFF
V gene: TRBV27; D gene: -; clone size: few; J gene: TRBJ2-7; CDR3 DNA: TGTGCCAGCAGTTTAAAGCGGGTCTCCTACGAGCAGTACTTC; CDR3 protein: CASSLKRVSYEQYF
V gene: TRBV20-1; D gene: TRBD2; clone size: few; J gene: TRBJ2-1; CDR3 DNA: TGCAGTGCCCAGGGGCTAGCGGGACCCCTCTACAATGAGCAGTTCTTC; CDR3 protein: CSAQGLAGPLYNEQFF
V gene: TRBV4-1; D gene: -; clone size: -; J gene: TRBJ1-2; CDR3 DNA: TGCGCCAGCAGCCAAACGTTACAGGATTTTCTTAACTATGGCTACACCTTC; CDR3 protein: CASSQTLQDFLNYGYTF
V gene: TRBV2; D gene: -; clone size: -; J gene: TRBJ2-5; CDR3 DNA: TGTGCCAGCGGGGTCGGGGAGACCCAGTACTTC; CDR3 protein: CASGVGETQYF
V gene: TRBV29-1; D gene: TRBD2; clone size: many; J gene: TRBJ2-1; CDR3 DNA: TGCAGCGTCGGGGGGACTAGCGGCAAACCCTACAATGAGCAGTTCTTC; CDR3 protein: CSVGGTSGKPYNEQFF
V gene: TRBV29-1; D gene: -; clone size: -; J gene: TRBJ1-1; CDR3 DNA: TGCAGCCCTACTGTAAAGGGGAACACTGAAGCTTTCTTT; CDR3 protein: CSPTVKGNTEAFF
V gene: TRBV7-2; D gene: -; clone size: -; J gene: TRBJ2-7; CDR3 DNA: TGTGCCAGCAGCATTACTAGGGGGGGATACGAGCAGTACTTC; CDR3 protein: CASSITRGGYEQYF
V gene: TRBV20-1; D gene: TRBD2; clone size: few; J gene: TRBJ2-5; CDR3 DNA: TGCAGTGATATGATAGCGGGGGCAAAAGAGACCCAGTACTTC; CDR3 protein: CSDMIAGAKETQYF
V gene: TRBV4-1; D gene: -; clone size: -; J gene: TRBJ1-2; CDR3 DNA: TGCGCCAGCAGCCAAGATCGGGTAGGGGCAGGGTATGGCTACACCTTC; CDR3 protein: CASSQDRVGAGYGYTF
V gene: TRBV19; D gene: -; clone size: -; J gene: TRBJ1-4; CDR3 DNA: TGTGCCAGTAGTATAAGGTTACAGGAGTCCGGAAAACTGTTTTTT; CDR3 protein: CASSIRLQESGKLFF
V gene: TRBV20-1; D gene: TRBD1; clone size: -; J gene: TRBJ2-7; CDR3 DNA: TGCAGTGCTCCATGGACAGGGCGTACCTACGAGCAGTACTTC; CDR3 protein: CSAPWTGRTYEQYF
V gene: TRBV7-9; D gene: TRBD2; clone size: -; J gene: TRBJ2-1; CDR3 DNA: TGTGCCAGCAGCTCCCGGACTAGCGGGAGGCAACACTCCTCCTACAATGAGCAGTTCTTC; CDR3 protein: CASSSRTSGRQHSSYNEQFF
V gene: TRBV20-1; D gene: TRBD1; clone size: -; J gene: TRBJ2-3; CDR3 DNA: TGCAGTGCCCAGGGGGCGGACACGAATACGCAGTATTTT; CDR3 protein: CSAQGADTNTQYF
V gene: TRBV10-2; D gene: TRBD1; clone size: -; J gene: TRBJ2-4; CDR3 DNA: TGCGCCAGCAGTGAAGGGACAGGGGTAAACATTCAGTACTTC; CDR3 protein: CASSEGTGVNIQYF
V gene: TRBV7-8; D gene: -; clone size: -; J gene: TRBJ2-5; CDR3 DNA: TGTGCCAGCAGCTCGGCAGGGAGAAATGGAGAGACCCGGTACTTC; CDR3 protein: CASSSAGRNGETRYF
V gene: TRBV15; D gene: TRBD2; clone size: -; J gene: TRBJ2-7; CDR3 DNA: TGTGCCACCAGCAGAGATTGGGGGGGTGATAACTACGAGCAGTACTTC; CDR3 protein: CATSRDWGGDNYEQYF
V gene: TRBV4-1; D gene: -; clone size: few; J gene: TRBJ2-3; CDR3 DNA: TGCGCCAGCAGCCACGAGGACACAGATACGCAGTATTTT; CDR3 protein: CASSHEDTDTQYF
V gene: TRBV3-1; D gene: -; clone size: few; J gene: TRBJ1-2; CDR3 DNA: TGTGCCAGCAGCCAAGGAGGGGGGAGCGGAGAAAGTAATGGCTACACCTTC; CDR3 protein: CASSQGGGSGESNGYTF
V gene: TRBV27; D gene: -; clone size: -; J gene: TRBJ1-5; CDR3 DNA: TGTGCCAGCAGTTTCACCAGGAACCCCAATCAGCCCCAGCATTTT; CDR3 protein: CASSFTRNPNQPQHF
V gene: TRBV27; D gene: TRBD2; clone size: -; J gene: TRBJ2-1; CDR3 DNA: TGTGCCAGCAGTTTTAGCGGGAGAAGGAGCAATGAGCAGTTCTTC; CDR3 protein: CASSFSGRRSNEQFF
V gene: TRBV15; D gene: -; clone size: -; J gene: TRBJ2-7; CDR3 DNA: TGTGCCACCAGCAGATGGAGACCCGGGGGGCGCACCTACGAGCAGTACTTC; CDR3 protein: CATSRWRPGGRTYEQYF
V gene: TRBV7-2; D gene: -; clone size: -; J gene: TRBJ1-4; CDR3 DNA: TGTGCCAGCAGCCCGATCGCGTTTGAAAAACTGTTTTTT; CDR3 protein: CASSPIAFEKLFF
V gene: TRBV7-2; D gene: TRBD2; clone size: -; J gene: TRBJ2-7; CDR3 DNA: TGTGCCAGCAGCCGGGGGGGACGCCACGAGCAGTACTTC; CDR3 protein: CASSRGGRHEQYF
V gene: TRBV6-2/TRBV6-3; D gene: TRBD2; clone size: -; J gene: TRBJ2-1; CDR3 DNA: TGTGCCAGCAGTTACGATCCGAGGGCGGGAGGATACAATGAGCAGTTCTTC; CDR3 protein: CASSYDPRAGGYNEQFF
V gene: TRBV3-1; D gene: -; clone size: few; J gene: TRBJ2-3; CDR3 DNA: TGTGCCAGCAGTCCATGGGGACTTTTCACAGATACGCAGTATTTT; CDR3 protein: CASSPWGLFTDTQYF
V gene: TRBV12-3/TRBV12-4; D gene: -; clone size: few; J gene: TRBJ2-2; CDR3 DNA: TGTGCCAGCAGTTATGGAGGGCTCACCGGGGAGCTGTTTTTT; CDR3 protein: CASSYGGLTGELFF
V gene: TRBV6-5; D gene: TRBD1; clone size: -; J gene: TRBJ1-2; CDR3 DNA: TGTGCCAGCAGGAGGGGACAGAATAACTATGGCTACACCTTC; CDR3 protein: CASRRGQNNYGYTF
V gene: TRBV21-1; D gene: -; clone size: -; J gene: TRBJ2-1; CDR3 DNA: TGTGCCAGCAGCAAAGTAGGCCCTAGCTCCCTGGGGGATGAGCAGTTCTTC; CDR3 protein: CASSKVGPSSLGDEQFF
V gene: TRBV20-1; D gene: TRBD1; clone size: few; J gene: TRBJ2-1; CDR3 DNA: TGCAGTGCTAGGGGAGACGGGACAGGGATTGATGAGCAGTTCTTC; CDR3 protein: CSARGDGTGIDEQFF
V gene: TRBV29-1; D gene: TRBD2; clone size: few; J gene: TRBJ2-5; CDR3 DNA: TGCAGCGTTGAGCGGACTAGCGGGGCCCAAGAGACCCAGTACTTC; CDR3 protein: CSVERTSGAQETQYF
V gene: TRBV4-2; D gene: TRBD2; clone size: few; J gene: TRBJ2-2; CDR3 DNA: TGTGCCAGCAGCCAAGAGGGACTAGCCAACACCGGGGAGCTGTTTTTT; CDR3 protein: CASSQEGLANTGELFF
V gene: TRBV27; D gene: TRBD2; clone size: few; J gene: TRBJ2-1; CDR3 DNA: TGTGCCAGCAGTCACGGGACTAGCGGGAGAACTGAGCAGTTCTTC; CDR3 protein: CASSHGTSGRTEQFF
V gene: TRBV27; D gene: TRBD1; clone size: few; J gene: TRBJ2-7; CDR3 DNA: TGTGCCAGCAGTTCGGGACAGGGGAGCGACGAGCAGTACTTC; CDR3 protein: CASSSGQGSDEQYF
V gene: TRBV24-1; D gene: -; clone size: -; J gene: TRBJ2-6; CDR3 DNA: TGTGCCACCAGTGATTTCGAGGGGACTGGGGCCGACGTCCTGACTTTC; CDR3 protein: CATSDFEGTGADVLTF